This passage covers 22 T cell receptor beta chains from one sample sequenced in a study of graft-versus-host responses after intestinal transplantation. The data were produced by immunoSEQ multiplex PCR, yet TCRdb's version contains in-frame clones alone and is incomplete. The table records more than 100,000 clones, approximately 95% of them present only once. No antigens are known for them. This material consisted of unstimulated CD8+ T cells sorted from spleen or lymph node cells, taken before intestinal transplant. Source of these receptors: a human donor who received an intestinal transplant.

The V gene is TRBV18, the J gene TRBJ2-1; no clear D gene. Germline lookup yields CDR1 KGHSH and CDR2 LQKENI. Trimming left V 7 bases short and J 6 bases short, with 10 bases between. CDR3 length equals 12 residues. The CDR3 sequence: CASLTTRNEQFF. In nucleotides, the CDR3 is TGTGCCAGCTTAACAACTCGCAATGAGCAGTTCTTC. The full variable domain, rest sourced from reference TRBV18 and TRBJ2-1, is NAGVMQNPRHLVRRRGQEARLRCSPMKGHSHVYWYRQLPEEGLKFMVYLQKENIIDESGMPKERFSAEFPKEGPSILRIQQVVRGDSAAYFCASLTTRNEQFFGPGTRLTVL.

CDR3 region: CASSDLRTGGLNNSPLHF. CDR3 nucleotide sequence: TGCGCCAGCAGTGACTTGCGGACAGGCGGGTTAAATAATTCACCCCTCCACTTT. The chain links TRBV10-2 to TRBJ1-6; 7 bases align to TRBD1. The junction had 13 bases not matched to a gene; V was cut back by 3 bases and J by 5 bases. Germline V lookup: CDR1 WSHSY, CDR2 SAAADI. The CDR3 contains 18 residues.

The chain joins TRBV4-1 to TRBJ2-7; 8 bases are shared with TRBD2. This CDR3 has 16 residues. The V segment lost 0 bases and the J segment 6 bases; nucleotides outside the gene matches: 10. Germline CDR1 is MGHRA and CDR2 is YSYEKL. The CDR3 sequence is CASSQEWTGGPAEQYF. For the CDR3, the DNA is TGCGCCAGCAGCCAAGAATGGACGGGAGGGCCTGCCGAGCAGTACTTC.

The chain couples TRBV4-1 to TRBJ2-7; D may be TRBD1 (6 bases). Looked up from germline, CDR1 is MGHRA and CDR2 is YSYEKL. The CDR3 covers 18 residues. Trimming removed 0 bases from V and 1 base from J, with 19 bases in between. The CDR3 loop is CASSQDFLGTGWSYEQYF. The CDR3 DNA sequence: TGCGCCAGCAGCCAAGATTTTTTAGGAACAGGGTGGTCCTACGAGCAGTACTTC.

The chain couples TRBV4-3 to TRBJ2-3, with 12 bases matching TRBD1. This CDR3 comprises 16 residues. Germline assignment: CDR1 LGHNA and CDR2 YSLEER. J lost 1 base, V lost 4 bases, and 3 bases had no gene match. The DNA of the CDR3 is TGCGCCAGCAGCCGAGGGACAGGGGGCGGCACAGATACGCAGTATTTT. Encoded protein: CASSRGTGGGTDTQYF.

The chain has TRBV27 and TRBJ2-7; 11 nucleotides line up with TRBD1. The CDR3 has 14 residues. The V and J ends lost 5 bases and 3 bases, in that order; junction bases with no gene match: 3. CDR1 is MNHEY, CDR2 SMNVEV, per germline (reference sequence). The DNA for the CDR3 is TGTGCCAGCAGTCCCGGGACAGGGGGCTACGAGCAGTACTTC. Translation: CASSPGTGGYEQYF.

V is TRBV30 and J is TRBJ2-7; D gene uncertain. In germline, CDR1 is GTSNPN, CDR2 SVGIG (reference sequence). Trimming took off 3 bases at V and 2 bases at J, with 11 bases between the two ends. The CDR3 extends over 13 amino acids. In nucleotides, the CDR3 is TGTGCCTGGAGGTCAGGTGGAACCTACGAGCAGTACTTC. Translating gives CAWRSGGTYEQYF.

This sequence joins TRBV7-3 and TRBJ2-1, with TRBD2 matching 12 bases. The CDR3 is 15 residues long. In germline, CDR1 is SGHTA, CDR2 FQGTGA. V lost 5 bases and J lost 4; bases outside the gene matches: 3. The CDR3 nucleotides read TGTGCCAGCAGCCCCGGACTAGCGGGATACAATGAGCAGTTCTTC. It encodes CASSPGLAGYNEQFF.

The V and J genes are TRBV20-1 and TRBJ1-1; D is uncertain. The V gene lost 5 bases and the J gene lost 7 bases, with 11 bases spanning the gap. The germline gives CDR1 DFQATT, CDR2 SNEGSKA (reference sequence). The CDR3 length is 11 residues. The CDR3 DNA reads TGCAGTGCTCAAGAGACCGATGAAGCTTTCTTT. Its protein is CSAQETDEAFF.

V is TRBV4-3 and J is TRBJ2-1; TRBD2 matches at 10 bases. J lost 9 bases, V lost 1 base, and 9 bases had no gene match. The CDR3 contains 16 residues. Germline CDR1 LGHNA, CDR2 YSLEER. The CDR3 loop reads CASSQASGRALGEQFF. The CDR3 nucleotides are TGCGCCAGCAGCCAAGCAAGCGGGAGGGCCTTGGGTGAGCAGTTCTTC.

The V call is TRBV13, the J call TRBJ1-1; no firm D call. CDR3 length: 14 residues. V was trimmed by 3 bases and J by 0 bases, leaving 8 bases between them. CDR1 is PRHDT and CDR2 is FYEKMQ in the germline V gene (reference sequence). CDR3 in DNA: TGTGCCAGCAGCTTGAGAGGTATGAACACTGAAGCTTTCTTT. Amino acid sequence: CASSLRGMNTEAFF.

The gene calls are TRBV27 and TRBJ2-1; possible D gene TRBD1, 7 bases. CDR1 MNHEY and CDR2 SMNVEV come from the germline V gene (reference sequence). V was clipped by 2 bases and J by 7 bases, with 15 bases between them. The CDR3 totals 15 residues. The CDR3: CASSLARSGGNEQFF. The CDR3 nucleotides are TGTGCCAGCAGTTTAGCCCGTTCAGGGGGGAATGAGCAGTTCTTC.

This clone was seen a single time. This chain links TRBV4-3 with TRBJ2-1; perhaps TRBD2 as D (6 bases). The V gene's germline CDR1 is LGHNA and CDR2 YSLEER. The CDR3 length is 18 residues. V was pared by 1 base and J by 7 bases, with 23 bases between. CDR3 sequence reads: CASSQVGLANHLGNEQFF. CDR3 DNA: TGCGCCAGCAGCCAAGTTGGTCTAGCGAACCATCTCGGGAATGAGCAGTTCTTC.

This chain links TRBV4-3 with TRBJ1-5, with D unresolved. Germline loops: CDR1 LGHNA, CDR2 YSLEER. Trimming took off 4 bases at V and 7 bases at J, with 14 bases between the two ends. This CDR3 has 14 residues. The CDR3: CASSLSWGGQPQHF. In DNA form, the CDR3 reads TGCGCCAGCAGCCTCAGTTGGGGTGGCCAGCCCCAGCATTTT.

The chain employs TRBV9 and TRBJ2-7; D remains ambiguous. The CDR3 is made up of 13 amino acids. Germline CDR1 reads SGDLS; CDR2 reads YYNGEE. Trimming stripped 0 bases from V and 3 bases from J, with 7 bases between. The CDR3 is CASSVAGNYEQYF. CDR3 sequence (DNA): TGTGCCAGCAGCGTAGCGGGTAACTACGAGCAGTACTTC.

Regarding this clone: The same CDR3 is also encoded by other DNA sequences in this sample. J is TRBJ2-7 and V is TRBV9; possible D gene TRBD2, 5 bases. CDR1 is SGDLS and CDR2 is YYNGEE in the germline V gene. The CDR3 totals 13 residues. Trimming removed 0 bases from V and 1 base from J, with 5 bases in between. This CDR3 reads CASSVAGSYEQYF. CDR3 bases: TGTGCCAGCAGCGTAGCGGGGTCCTACGAGCAGTACTTC.

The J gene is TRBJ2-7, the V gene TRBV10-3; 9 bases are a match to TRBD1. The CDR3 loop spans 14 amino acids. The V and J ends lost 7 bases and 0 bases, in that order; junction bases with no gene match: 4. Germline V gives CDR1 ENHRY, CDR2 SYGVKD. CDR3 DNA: TGTGCCATCAAGGAGACAGGGGGCTCCTACGAGCAGTACTTC. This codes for CAIKETGGSYEQYF.

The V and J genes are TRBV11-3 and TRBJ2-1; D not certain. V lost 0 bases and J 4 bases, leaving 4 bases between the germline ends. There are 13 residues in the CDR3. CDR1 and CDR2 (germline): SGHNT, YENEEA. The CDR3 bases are TGTGCCAGCAGCTTAGACGGGTACAATGAGCAGTTCTTC. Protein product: CASSLDGYNEQFF.

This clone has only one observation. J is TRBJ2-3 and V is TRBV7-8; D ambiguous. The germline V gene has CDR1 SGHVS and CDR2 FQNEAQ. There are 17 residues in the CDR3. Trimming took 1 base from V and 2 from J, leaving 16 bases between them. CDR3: CASSLGFRTLLTDTQYF. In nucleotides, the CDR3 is TGTGCCAGCAGCTTAGGGTTCCGCACCCTTCTCACAGATACGCAGTATTTT.

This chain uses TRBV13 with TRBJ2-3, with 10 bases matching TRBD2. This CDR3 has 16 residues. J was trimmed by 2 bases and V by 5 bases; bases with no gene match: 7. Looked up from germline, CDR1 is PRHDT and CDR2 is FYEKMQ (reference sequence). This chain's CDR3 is CASSAGLAYTTDTQYF. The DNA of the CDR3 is TGTGCCAGCAGCGCGGGACTAGCGTATACCACAGATACGCAGTATTTT. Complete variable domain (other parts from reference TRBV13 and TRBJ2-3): AAGVIQSPRHLIKEKRETATLKCYPIPRHDTVYWYQQGPGQDPQFLISFYEKMQSDKGSIPDRFSAQQFSDYHSELNMSSLELGDSALYFCASSAGLAYTTDTQYFGPGTRLTVL.

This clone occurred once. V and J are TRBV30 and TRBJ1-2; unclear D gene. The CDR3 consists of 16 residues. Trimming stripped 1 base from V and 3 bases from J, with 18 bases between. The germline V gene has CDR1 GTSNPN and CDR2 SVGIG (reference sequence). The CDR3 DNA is TGTGCCTGGAGTGGAGGAGACACTAACGAATACTATGGCTACACCTTC. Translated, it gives CAWSGGDTNEYYGYTF.

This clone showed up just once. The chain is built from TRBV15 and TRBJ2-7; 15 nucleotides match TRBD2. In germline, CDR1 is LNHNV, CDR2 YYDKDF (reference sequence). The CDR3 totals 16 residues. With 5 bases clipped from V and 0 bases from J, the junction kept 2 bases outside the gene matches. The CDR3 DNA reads TGTGCCACCAGCGAGGGACTAGCGGGAGGCTCCTACGAGCAGTACTTC. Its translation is CATSEGLAGGSYEQYF. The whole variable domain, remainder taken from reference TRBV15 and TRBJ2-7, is DAMVIQNPRYQVTQFGKPVTLSCSQTLNHNVMYWYQQKSSQAPKLLFHYYDKDFNNEADTPDNFQSRRPNTSFCFLDIRSPGLGDTAMYLCATSEGLAGGSYEQYFGPGTRLTVT.